The text below deals with one T cell receptor (beta chain). Its antigen is unidentified. This sample is part of a study of early T cells in non-severe SARS-CoV-2 infection. Study background: Bulk RNA taken from unsorted whole blood was sequenced, leaving chains unpaired.

The CDR3 extends over 13 amino acids. Per the germline V gene, CDR1 is LGHDT and CDR2 is YNNKEL (reference sequence). The trim removed 5 bases at V and 12 bases at J, leaving 10 bases unmatched. Study conclusions and caveats: A preference for anti-spike CD8 responses marked VDJdb matching, which missed private and CD4 specificities.

Each single cDNA molecule received a unique molecular identifier. In TCRdb, the 5' RACE reads were re-called with MiXCR into one record per CDR3 protein. Of approximately 69,000 distinct CDR3 sequences in the sample, roughly 11% are singletons; the top ten hold roughly 5.8%. Material: whole blood, obtained at baseline. This chain connects TRBV3-1 to TRBJ2-1, with 7 bases fitting TRBD1. The clonotype comes from an adult who was a healthcare worker with PCR-confirmed SARS-CoV-2 infection or an uninfected control (not recorded which). The CDR3 here is CASSLQGLRGQFF. The CDR3 nucleotides read TGTGCCAGCAGCTTACAGGGGTTAAGGGGGCAGTTCTTC.